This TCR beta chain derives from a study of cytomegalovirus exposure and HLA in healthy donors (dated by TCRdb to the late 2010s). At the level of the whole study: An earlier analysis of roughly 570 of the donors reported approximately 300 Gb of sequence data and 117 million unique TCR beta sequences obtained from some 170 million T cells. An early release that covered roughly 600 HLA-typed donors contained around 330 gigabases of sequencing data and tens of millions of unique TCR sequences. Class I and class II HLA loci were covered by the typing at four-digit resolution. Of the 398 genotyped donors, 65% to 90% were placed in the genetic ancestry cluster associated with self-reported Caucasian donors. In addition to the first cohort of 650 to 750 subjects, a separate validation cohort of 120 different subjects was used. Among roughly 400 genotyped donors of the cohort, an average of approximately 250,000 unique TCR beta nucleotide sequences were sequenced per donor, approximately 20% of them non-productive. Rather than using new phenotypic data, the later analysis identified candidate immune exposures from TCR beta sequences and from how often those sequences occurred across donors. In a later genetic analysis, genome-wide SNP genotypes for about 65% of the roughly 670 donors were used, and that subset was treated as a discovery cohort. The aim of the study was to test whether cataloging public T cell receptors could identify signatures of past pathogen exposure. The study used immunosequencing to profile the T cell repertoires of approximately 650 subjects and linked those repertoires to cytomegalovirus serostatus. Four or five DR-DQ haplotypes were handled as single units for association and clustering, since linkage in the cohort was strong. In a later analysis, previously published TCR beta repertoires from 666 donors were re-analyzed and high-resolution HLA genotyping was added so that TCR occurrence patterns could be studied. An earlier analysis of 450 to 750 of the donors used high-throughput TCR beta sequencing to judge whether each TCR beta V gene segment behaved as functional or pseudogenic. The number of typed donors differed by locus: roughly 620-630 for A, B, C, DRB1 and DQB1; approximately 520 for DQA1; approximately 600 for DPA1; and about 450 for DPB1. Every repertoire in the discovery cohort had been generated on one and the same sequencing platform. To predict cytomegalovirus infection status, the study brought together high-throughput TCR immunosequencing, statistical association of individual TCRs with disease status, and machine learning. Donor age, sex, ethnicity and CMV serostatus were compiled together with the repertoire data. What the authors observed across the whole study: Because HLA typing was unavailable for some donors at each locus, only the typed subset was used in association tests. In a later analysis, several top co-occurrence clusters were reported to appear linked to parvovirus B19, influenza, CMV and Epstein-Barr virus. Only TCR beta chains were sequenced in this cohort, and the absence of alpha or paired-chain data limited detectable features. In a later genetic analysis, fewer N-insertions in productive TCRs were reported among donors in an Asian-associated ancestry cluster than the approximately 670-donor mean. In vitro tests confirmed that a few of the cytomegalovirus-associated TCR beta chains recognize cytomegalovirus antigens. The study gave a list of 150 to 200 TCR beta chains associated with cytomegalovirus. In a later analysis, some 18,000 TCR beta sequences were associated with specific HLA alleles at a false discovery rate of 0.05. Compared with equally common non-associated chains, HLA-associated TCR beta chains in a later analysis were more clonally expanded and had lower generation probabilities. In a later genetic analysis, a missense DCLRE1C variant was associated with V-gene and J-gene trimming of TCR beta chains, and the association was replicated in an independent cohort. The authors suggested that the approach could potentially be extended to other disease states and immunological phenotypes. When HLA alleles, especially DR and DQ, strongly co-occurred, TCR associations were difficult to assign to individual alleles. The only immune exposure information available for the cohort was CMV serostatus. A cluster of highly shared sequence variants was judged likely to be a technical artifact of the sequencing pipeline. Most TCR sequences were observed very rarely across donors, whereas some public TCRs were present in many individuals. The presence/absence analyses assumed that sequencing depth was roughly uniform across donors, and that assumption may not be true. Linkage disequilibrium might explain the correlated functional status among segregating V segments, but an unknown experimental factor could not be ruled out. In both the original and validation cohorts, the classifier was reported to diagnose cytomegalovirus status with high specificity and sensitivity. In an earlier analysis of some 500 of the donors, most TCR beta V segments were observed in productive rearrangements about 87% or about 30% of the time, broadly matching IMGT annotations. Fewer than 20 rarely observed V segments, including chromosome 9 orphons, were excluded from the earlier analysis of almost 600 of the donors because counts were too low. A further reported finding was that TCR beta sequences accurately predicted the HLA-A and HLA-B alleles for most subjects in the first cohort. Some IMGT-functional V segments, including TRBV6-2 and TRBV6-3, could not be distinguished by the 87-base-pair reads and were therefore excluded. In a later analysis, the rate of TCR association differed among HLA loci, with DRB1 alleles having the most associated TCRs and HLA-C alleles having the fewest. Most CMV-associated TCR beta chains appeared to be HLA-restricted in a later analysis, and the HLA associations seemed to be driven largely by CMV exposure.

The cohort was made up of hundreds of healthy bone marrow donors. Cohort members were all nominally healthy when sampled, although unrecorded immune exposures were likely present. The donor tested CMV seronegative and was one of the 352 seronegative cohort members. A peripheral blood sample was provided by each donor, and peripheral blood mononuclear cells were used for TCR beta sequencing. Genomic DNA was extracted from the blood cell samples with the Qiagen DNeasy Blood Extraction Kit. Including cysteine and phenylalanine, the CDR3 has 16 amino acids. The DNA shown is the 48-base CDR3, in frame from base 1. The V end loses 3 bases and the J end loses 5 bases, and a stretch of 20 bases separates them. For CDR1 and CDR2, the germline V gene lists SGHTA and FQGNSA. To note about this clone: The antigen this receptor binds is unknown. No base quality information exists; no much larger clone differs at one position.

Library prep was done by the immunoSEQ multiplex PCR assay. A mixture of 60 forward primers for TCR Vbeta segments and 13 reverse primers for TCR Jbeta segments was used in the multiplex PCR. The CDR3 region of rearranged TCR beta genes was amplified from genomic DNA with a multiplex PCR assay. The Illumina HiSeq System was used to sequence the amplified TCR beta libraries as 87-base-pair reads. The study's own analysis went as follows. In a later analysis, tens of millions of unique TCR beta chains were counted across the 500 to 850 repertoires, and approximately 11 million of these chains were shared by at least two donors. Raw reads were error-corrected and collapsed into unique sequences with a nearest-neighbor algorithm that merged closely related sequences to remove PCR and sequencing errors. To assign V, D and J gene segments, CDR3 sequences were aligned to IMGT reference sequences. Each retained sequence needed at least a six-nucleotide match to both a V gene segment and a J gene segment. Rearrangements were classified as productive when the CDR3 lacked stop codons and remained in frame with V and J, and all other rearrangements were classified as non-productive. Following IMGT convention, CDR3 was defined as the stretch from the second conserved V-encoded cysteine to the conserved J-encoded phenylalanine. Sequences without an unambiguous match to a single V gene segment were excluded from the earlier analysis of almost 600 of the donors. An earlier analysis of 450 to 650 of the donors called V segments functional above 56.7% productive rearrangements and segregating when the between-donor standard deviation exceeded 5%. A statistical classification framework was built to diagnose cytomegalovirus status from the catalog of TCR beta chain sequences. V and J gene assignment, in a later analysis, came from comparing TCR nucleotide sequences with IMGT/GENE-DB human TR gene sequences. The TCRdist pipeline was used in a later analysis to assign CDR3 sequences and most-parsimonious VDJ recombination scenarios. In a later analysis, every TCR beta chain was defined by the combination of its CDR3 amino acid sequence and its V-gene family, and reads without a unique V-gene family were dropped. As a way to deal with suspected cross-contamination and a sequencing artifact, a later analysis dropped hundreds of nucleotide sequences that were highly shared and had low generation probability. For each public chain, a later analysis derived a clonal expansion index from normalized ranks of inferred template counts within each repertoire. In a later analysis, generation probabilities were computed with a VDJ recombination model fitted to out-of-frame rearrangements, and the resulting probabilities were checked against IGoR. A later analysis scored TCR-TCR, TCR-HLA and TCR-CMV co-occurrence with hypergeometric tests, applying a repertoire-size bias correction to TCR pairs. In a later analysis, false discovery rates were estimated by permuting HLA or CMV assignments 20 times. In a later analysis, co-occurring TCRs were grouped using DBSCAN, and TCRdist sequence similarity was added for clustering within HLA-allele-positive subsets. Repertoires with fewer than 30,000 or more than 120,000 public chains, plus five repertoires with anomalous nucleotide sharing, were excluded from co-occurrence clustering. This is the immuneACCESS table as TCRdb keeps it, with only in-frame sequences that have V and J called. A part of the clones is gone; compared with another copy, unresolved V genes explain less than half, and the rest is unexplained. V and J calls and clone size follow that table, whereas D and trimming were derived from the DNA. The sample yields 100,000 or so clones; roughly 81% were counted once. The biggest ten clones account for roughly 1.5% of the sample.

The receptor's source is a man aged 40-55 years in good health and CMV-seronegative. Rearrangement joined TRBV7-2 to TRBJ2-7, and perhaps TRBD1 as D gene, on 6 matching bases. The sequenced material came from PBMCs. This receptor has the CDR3 CASSLFRGGYLNEQYF. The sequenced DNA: TGTGCCAGCAGCTTGTTCAGGGGTGGTTACTTGAACGAGCAGTACTTC.